Included here is one T cell receptor (beta chain) sequence, with context. The authors reverse transcribed all of the isolated RNA, so sequencing captured expressed TCRB transcripts. Assay used: immunoSEQ multiplex PCR; TCRdb lists only in-frame clones, some missing. The sample lists hundreds of thousands of clones; over 10% were seen once. Trimming at V came to 4 bases and at J to 1 base, leaving 4 bases not matched to a gene. Germline V lookup: CDR1 SEHNR, CDR2 FQNEAQ (reference sequence). This CDR3 has 15 amino acids. The data are from a study of beta chain features in type 1 diabetes. Sequences were obtained from naive CD4+ T cells from blood. The source of this sequence is a woman in her late teens or twenties in good health. The chain employs TRBV7-9 and TRBJ2-3, with 8 bases matching TRBD2. CDR3 in DNA: TGTGCCAGCAGCTCCTATAGCGGGGGCACAGATACGCAGTATTTT. Translation: CASSSYSGGTDTQYF.